These T cell receptor beta chains were read from a single sample in a study of cytomegalovirus exposure and HLA in healthy donors. TCRdb's table, derived via immunoSEQ multiplex PCR, lists solely in-frame clones and lacks some. Recorded for this sample: 180,000 or so clones. Sequencing was carried out using PBMCs. The receptors were gathered from a young woman in good health and CMV-seropositive. Both conserved end residues are part of each CDR3. Each record gives: D gene, V gene, J gene, CDR3 protein, CDR3 DNA. A D gene is named only where the DNA matches it firmly.

>TRBD1|TRBV19|TRBJ2-2
CASKRTGATGELFF
TGTGCCAGTAAGAGGACAGGGGCCACCGGGGAGCTGTTTTTT
>TRBD2|TRBV6-1|TRBJ2-3
CASSAGLAGGITQYF
TGTGCCAGCAGTGCCGGACTAGCGGGGGGGATTACGCAGTATTTT
>-|TRBV27|TRBJ2-3
CASSSGQTTDTQYF
TGTGCCAGCAGTTCAGGACAGACCACAGATACGCAGTATTTT
>TRBD1|TRBV5-1|TRBJ2-2
CASSPRTGKTSNTGELFF
TGCGCCAGCAGCCCTCGGACAGGGAAAACGTCGAACACCGGGGAGCTGTTTTTT
>-|TRBV4-1|TRBJ1-1
CASSQDFGTTRVGAFF
TGCGCCAGCAGCCAAGATTTTGGGACAACACGGGTGGGGGCTTTCTTT
>-|TRBV11-3|TRBJ2-7
CASSRRGSYEQYF
TGTGCCAGCAGCCGACGGGGGTCCTACGAGCAGTACTTC
>TRBD2|TRBV5-4|TRBJ2-1
CASTLGGRGNEQFF
TGTGCCAGCACCCTTGGTGGGAGGGGCAATGAGCAGTTCTTC
>TRBD2|TRBV30|TRBJ2-1
CAWRWAGGPHNEQFF
TGTGCCTGGAGATGGGCGGGAGGGCCACACAATGAGCAGTTCTTC
>TRBD1|TRBV9|TRBJ1-2
CASGTGQEILSSIADGYTF
TGTGCCAGCGGCACTGGACAGGAGATACTAAGCAGCATCGCCGATGGCTACACCTTC
>TRBD2|TRBV7-8|TRBJ2-3
CASSLEGPGLTDTQYF
TGTGCCAGCAGCTTAGAAGGGCCGGGACTAACAGATACGCAGTATTTT
>-|TRBV9|TRBJ2-3
CASSVDISADTQYF
TGTGCCAGCAGCGTAGATATTAGCGCAGATACGCAGTATTTT
>TRBD1|TRBV18|TRBJ2-2
CASSPRQGAAGELFF
TGTGCCAGCTCACCAAGACAGGGGGCAGCCGGGGAGCTGTTTTTT
>-|TRBV7-2|TRBJ2-2
CASSRIAGELFF
TGTGCCAGCAGCCGAATAGCCGGGGAGCTGTTTTTT
>-|TRBV15|TRBJ2-7
CATSRGVGFGYEQYF
TGTGCCACCTCTCGGGGTGTAGGCTTTGGCTACGAGCAGTACTTC
>TRBD1|TRBV5-6|TRBJ2-6
CASRPKLTGPGANVLTF
TGTGCCAGCAGGCCGAAACTGACAGGGCCAGGGGCCAACGTCCTGACTTTC
>-|TRBV30|TRBJ1-3
CAWRGERNTIYF
TGTGCCTGGCGGGGGGAGCGAAACACCATATATTTT
>-|TRBV7-9|TRBJ1-3
CASSFGGNGNTIYF
TGTGCCAGCAGCTTCGGGGGGAATGGAAACACCATATATTTT
>-|TRBV5-1|TRBJ1-5
CASSLGETSSQPQHF
TGCGCCAGCAGCCTCGGTGAGACAAGTAGTCAGCCCCAGCATTTT
>TRBD1|TRBV7-9|TRBJ2-7
CASSLGQGAGEQYF
TGTGCCAGCAGCTTGGGGCAGGGGGCGGGCGAGCAGTACTTC
>-|TRBV10-3|TRBJ1-2
CAITPDGGDGYTF
TGTGCCATCACTCCAGACGGAGGGGATGGCTACACCTTC
>TRBD1|TRBV19|TRBJ1-6
CASSPQGEIRSPLHF
TGTGCCAGTAGCCCACAGGGGGAGATACGTTCACCCCTCCACTTT
>-|TRBV2|TRBJ2-7
CASTEWGDEQYF
TGTGCCAGCACCGAATGGGGGGACGAGCAGTACTTC
>TRBD2|TRBV2|TRBJ2-1
CASSERGLAVYNEQFF
TGTGCCAGCAGTGAAAGGGGACTAGCGGTATACAATGAGCAGTTCTTC
>-|TRBV19|TRBJ2-1
CASASASSYNEQFF
TGTGCCAGTGCCAGCGCTAGCAGTTACAATGAGCAGTTCTTC
>-|TRBV6-1|TRBJ2-7
CASSVGGAPYEQYF
TGTGCCAGCAGTGTTGGTGGAGCACCCTACGAGCAGTACTTC
>TRBD2|TRBV7-2|TRBJ2-3
CASSRRTSGGSTDTQYF
TGTGCCAGCAGCCGTCGGACTAGCGGGGGGAGCACAGATACGCAGTATTTT
>-|TRBV5-1|TRBJ2-5
CASSLGLTSQETQYF
TGCGCCAGCAGCCTAGGATTAACCTCTCAAGAGACCCAGTACTTC
>-|TRBV4-2|TRBJ2-7
CASSQEQQATSYEQYF
TGTGCCAGCAGCCAAGAACAGCAGGCCACCTCCTACGAGCAGTACTTC
>TRBD2|TRBV5-8|TRBJ2-3
CASSLIGGARTDTQYF
TGTGCCAGCAGCTTGATCGGGGGGGCCCGCACAGATACGCAGTATTTT
>TRBD2|TRBV7-6|TRBJ2-1
CASSENPPLAGNEQFF
TGTGCCAGCAGCGAAAATCCTCCATTAGCGGGGAATGAGCAGTTCTTC
>-|TRBV28|TRBJ1-3
CASSLTRTTTGNTIYF
TGTGCCAGCAGTCTTACTCGGACAACTACTGGAAACACCATATATTTT
>-|TRBV5-5|TRBJ2-7
CASSLAAGRDYYEQYF
TGTGCCAGCAGCTTGGCGGCCGGCAGAGACTACTACGAGCAGTACTTC
>-|TRBV11-3|TRBJ1-1
CASSLGSRWDTEAFF
TGTGCCAGCAGCTTAGGATCTAGGTGGGACACTGAAGCTTTCTTT
>-|TRBV27|TRBJ2-7
CASSLSMGSSYEQYF
TGTGCCAGCAGTTTATCGATGGGGAGCTCCTACGAGCAGTACTTC
>TRBD1|TRBV7-8|TRBJ2-6
CASSLTGVSGANVLTF
TGTGCCAGCAGCTTAACAGGGGTCTCTGGGGCCAACGTCCTGACTTTC
>TRBD1|TRBV10-1|TRBJ1-2
CASSERQGDGYTF
TGCGCCAGCAGTGAGAGGCAGGGGGATGGCTACACCTTC
>-|TRBV27|TRBJ1-5
CASSINTGYQPQHF
TGTGCCAGCAGTATCAATACAGGGTATCAGCCCCAGCATTTT
>TRBD1|TRBV5-6|TRBJ1-3
CASSSDRGLGGNTIYF
TGTGCCAGCAGCTCGGACAGGGGGCTAGGTGGAAACACCATATATTTT
>TRBD1|TRBV6-5|TRBJ2-7
CASSDKDRDYEQYF
TGTGCCAGCAGTGACAAGGACAGGGACTACGAGCAGTACTTC
>-|TRBV30|TRBJ2-2
CAWSLDGNTGELFF
TGTGCCTGGTCTCTAGACGGAAACACCGGGGAGCTGTTTTTT
>TRBD1|TRBV18|TRBJ2-7
CASSDRQGDSYEQYF
TGTGCCAGCTCAGATCGACAGGGGGACTCTTACGAGCAGTACTTC
>-|TRBV18|TRBJ1-2
CASSYQGDYGYTF
TGTGCCAGCTCATATCAGGGTGACTATGGCTACACCTTC
>-|TRBV5-1|TRBJ2-1
CASSPGTGRGNEQFF
TGCGCCAGCAGCCCTGGGACCGGAAGGGGGAATGAGCAGTTCTTC
>TRBD1|TRBV5-6|TRBJ2-7
CASSWGGQGGYEQYF
TGTGCCAGCAGCTGGGGGGGACAGGGTGGCTACGAGCAGTACTTC
>TRBD2|TRBV10-3|TRBJ2-1
CAISSGGYNEQFF
TGTGCCATATCTAGCGGGGGGTACAATGAGCAGTTCTTC
>TRBD1|TRBV7-9|TRBJ2-7
CASSSGQGLGEQYF
TGTGCCAGCAGCTCGGGACAGGGCTTAGGCGAGCAGTACTTC
>-|TRBV2|TRBJ2-3
CASSGPSLRWDTQYF
TGTGCCAGCAGTGGTCCTAGCTTGAGGTGGGATACGCAGTATTTT
>TRBD1|TRBV19|TRBJ2-7
CASSIDGTGTSYEQYF
TGTGCCAGTAGTATAGACGGGACAGGCACTTCCTACGAGCAGTACTTC
>-|TRBV28|TRBJ1-3
CASSPMFAGPSGNTIYF
TGTGCCAGCAGTCCTATGTTTGCGGGGCCTTCTGGAAACACCATATATTTT
>-|TRBV14|TRBJ1-5
CAKWTGVINRQPQHF
TGTGCCAAATGGACGGGGGTAATAAATAGACAGCCCCAGCATTTT
>TRBD1|TRBV15|TRBJ1-2
CATSRGQGVGGYTF
TGTGCCACCAGCAGAGGACAGGGGGTAGGAGGCTACACCTTC
>-|TRBV30|TRBJ2-7
CAWSLIGGLSYEQYF
TGTGCCTGGAGTCTTATCGGGGGGCTCTCCTACGAGCAGTACTTC
>TRBD2|TRBV5-1|TRBJ2-3
CASSLERGDTDTQYF
TGCGCCAGCAGCCTCGAACGGGGGGACACAGATACGCAGTATTTT